This T cell receptor (beta chain) derives from a study of identical twins. With respect to this clonotype: Antigen specificity is unknown.

TCRdb independently ran MiXCR on the 5' RACE reads; one entry per CDR3 protein. The repertoire holds a few hundred thousand distinct CDR3 sequences, with roughly 9% as singletons. The CDR3 has 11 residues. Germline loops: CDR1 SNHLY, CDR2 FYNNEI. The V and J ends lost 8 bases and 6 bases, in that order; junction bases with no gene match: 1. Only healthy Caucasians were included as donors. Study outcomes and limitations: The degree of excess twin sharing was weaker in beta out-of-frame sequences.

The sequence came from a woman between 50 and 59 years old in good health. The rearrangement links TRBV2 to TRBJ2-7; the match to TRBD2 covers 10 bases. What was sequenced was naive T cells sorted from blood. For the CDR3, the DNA is TGTGCCAGCCAGCGGGGGGGCGAGCAGTACTTC. The encoded protein is CASQRGGEQYF.